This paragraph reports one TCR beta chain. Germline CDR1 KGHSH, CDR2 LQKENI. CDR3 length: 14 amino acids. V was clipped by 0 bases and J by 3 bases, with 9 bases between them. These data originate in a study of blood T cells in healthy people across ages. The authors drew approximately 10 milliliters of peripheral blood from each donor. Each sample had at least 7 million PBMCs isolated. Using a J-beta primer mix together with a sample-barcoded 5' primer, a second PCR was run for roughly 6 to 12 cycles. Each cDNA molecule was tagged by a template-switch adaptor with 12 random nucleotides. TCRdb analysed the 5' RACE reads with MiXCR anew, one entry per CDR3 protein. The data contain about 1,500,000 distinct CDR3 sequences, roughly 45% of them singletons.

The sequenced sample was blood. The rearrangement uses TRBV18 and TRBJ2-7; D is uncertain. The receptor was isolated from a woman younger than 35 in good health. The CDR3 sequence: CASSPPVTLYEQYF. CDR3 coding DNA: TGTGCCAGCTCACCACCGGTGACACTCTACGAGCAGTACTTC.